These 8 T cell receptor beta chains were sequenced from one sample in a study of cytomegalovirus exposure and HLA in healthy donors. It was with 60 Vbeta and 13 Jbeta primers that the PCR ran. Produced via immunoSEQ multiplex PCR; TCRdb's table is partial and in-frame only. Its listing shows under 250,000 clones. The sequencing sample was made of PBMCs. These receptors were obtained from a girl aged 2 to 9 in good health and CMV-seropositive.

The rearrangement joins TRBV18 to TRBJ2-5; 10 bases map to TRBD2. The CDR3 runs 17 residues. The germline gives CDR1 KGHSH, CDR2 LQKENI. J gave up 2 bases and V 3 bases, and 9 bases lay outside the gene matches. Written as DNA, the CDR3 is TGTGCCAGCTCACCTCCTTCTAGCGGGAGAGGGCAAGAGACCCAGTACTTC. It translates to CASSPPSSGRGQETQYF.

The chain uses TRBV19 and TRBJ1-1; D not resolved. Germline-derived CDR1 and CDR2 are LNHDA and SQIVND (reference sequence). Trimming left V 4 bases short and J 0 bases short, with 9 bases between. The CDR3 runs to 14 residues. The CDR3 DNA reads as TGTGCCAGTAGTAGGGGAGGACTGAACACTGAAGCTTTCTTT. Translation gives CASSRGGLNTEAFF. The variable domain in full, completed from reference TRBV19 and TRBJ1-1, reads DGGITQSPKYLFRKEGQNVTLSCEQNLNHDAMYWYRQDPGQGLRLIYYSQIVNDFQKGDIAEGYSVSREKKESFPLTVTSAQKNPTAFYLCASSRGGLNTEAFFGQGTRLTVV.

This chain connects TRBV5-1 to TRBJ1-2, with D possibly matching TRBD1 (5 bases). In germline, CDR1 is SGHRS, CDR2 YFSETQ. The germline V and J ends were trimmed by 1 base and 2 bases, with 12 bases remaining between them. This CDR3 is 15 amino acids long. CDR3 residues: CASSLLGGTNYGYTF. CDR3 DNA: TGCGCCAGCAGCTTGCTCGGGGGGACCAACTATGGCTACACCTTC.

The V gene is TRBV6-1, the J gene TRBJ2-2; D unclear. Trimming shortened V by 1 base and J by 2 bases, and 14 bases separated the two germline ends. The CDR3 consists of 17 residues. Germline V CDR1 and CDR2: MNHNS, SASEGT. In DNA form, the CDR3 reads TGTGCCAGCAGTGAAGGTGCGACCATACTAAACACCGGGGAGCTGTTTTTT. It codes for CASSEGATILNTGELFF.

To note about this clone: One junction end disagrees with the germline gene, perhaps due to a read error. The gene calls are TRBV2 and TRBJ2-7, with TRBD2 matching 7 bases. CDR1 is SNHLY and CDR2 is FYNNEI in the germline V gene. The CDR3 is 16 amino acids. In DNA, the CDR3 is TGTGCCAGCAGTGAGGATACTGGCGGGAGTAGGTACGAGCAGTGCTTC. Protein sequence: CASSEDTGGSRYEQCF.

The chain combines TRBV27 with TRBJ2-2; the D gene is possibly TRBD1 (6 bases). This CDR3 comprises 14 residues. Germline V gene sequence: CDR1 MNHEY, CDR2 SMNVEV (reference sequence). V was clipped by 6 bases and J by 0 bases, with 8 bases between them. The CDR3 sequence is CASRGQANTGELFF. CDR3 nucleotide sequence: TGTGCCAGCAGGGGACAAGCGAACACCGGGGAGCTGTTTTTT.

V is TRBV10-3 and J is TRBJ1-1; D gene ambiguous. Germline CDR1 ENHRY, CDR2 SYGVKD. V was trimmed by 10 bases and J by 0 bases, leaving 12 bases between them. The CDR3 contains 13 residues. The DNA of the CDR3 is TGTGCCACCCTTACAGATATGAACACTGAAGCTTTCTTT. Residues: CATLTDMNTEAFF.

This chain joins TRBV29-1 and TRBJ2-5; TRBD1 aligns across 7 bases. The germline V gene encodes CDR1 SQVTM and CDR2 ANQGSEA. Losses at the gene ends were 6 bases for V and 4 bases for J; bases not matched to a gene: 8. The CDR3 extends over 13 amino acids. CDR3 sequence: CSVDPGQLETQYF. The CDR3 DNA follows: TGCAGCGTCGATCCGGGACAGCTAGAGACCCAGTACTTC. Filled out from reference TRBV29-1 and TRBJ2-5, the complete variable domain reads SAVISQKPSRDICQRGTSLTIQCQVDSQVTMMFWYRQQPGQSLTLIATANQGSEATYESGFVIDKFPISRPNLTFSTLTVSNMSPEDSSIYLCSVDPGQLETQYFGPGTRLLVL.